These 19 T cell receptor beta chains originate from one sample sequenced in a study of T cell clonality in common variable immunodeficiency. Sequencing used immunoSEQ multiplex PCR; TCRdb keeps in-frame clones, though not all of them. Sampling found roughly 42,000 clones, none seen once. Sequencing was done on a sample of peripheral blood mononuclear cells. Receptors originate from a person aged 18 to 75 in good health.

This clone was seen repeatedly, ten times or more. The CDR3 end falls 3 residues outside the read, so it is completed with the germline J gene. The chain couples TRBV29-1 to TRBJ2-1; TRBD2 might be the D (7 bases). The V end was cut by 6 bases, the J end by 9 bases, with 12 bases between. Germline V gene sequence: CDR1 SQVTM, CDR2 ANQGSEA. This CDR3 has 11 amino acids. Here the CDR3 reads CSVARGGEQFF. Incomplete CDR3 DNA: TGCAGCGTCGCGAGGGGGGGTGAG.

This clone was seen ten or more times. The read falls 3 residues short of the CDR3 end, and the missing part is taken from the germline J gene. This rearrangement joins TRBV5-1 to TRBJ1-1; the D gene is possibly TRBD1 (5 bases). This CDR3 is built from 14 residues. The V gene lost 4 bases and the J gene lost 3 bases, with 13 bases spanning the gap. Germline assignment: CDR1 SGHRS and CDR2 YFSETQ. The part of the CDR3 DNA that was read is TGCGCCAGCAGCATCTCGGGGGTCGACACTGAA. This translates into CASSISGVDTE. The whole CDR3 protein is CASSISGVDTEAFF.

This clone was observed at least ten times. The CDR3 end is not reached by the read, which stops 3 residues before it; the germline J gene fills it in. V and J are TRBV5-1 and TRBJ2-1; 9 nucleotides line up with TRBD2. Germline V lookup: CDR1 SGHRS, CDR2 YFSETQ. The CDR3 runs 14 residues. Trimming at V came to 3 bases and at J to 5 bases, leaving 3 bases not matched to a gene. The sequenced part of the CDR3 DNA is TGCGCCAGCAGCTCTAGCGGGATCGACAATGAG. Its protein is CASSSSGIDNE. The full CDR3 sequence reads CASSSSGIDNEQFF.

This clone came up many times. The read terminates 3 residues ahead of where the CDR3 ends, so the germline J gene completes it. This chain joins TRBV19 and TRBJ1-2; possible D gene TRBD1, 6 bases. The germline V gene has CDR1 LNHDA and CDR2 SQIVND (reference sequence). The CDR3 is made up of 12 amino acids. Trimming shortened V by 10 bases and J by 4 bases, and 13 bases separated the two germline ends. The CDR3 DNA, read in part, is TGTGCCACCGAGCAGGGGCCCTATGGC. It is translated as CATEQGPYG. The CDR3 as a whole reads CATEQGPYGYTF.

There are many counts of this clone. The DNA ends 3 residues before the CDR3 does, and the rest of the CDR3 is filled in from the germline J gene. The chain couples TRBV6-1 to TRBJ2-1; TRBD1 aligns across 10 bases. CDR1 MNHNS and CDR2 SASEGT come from the germline V gene. The CDR3 is 16 amino acids. With V trimmed by 3 bases and J by 2 bases, 4 bases remained unmatched. The part of the CDR3 DNA that was read is TGTGCCAGCAGTGAGGGACAGGGGTTACCCTACAATGAG. Residues: CASSEGQGLPYNE. The complete CDR3 reads CASSEGQGLPYNEQFF.

This clone has a count of ten or more. The read terminates 3 residues ahead of where the CDR3 ends, so the germline J gene completes it. The J gene is TRBJ1-1, the V gene TRBV19; 10 bases are shared with TRBD1. This CDR3 comprises 14 residues. Germline CDR1 LNHDA, CDR2 SQIVND (reference sequence). V shed 5 bases, J shed 6 bases, and the junction held 6 bases outside the gene matches. Here the CDR3 reads CASSGRDRGSEAFF. Incomplete CDR3 DNA: TGTGCCAGTAGTGGCCGGGACAGGGGTTCTGAA.

This clone appeared a few times. Coverage ceases 3 residues before the CDR3 finishes, and the germline J gene fills in the end. The chain carries TRBV6-1 and TRBJ2-2; 7 bases align to TRBD2. Germline assignment: CDR1 MNHNS and CDR2 SASEGT. The CDR3 length is 13 residues. CDR3 amino acids: CASSVGGDSPLFF. CDR3 DNA, as far as it was read: TGTGCCAGCAGTGTTGGGGGGGACTCACCG.

This clone was seen a few times. Possible read error: a much larger clone is one base away. The CDR3 end falls 3 residues outside the read, so it is completed with the germline J gene. This chain joins TRBV30 and TRBJ2-3, with 7 bases aligning to TRBD1. The length of the CDR3 is 15 residues. Germline CDR1 is GTSNPN and CDR2 is SVGIG (reference sequence). This CDR3 is CAWSGQGYSNQPQYF. The sequenced part of the CDR3 DNA is TGTGCCTGGAGTGGACAGGGCTATAGCAATCAGCCG.

This clone has ten or more counts. The read comes to an end 3 residues before the CDR3 does, leaving the germline J gene to fill in the end. This specimen includes other DNA sequences encoding the same CDR3. The chain links TRBV20-1 to TRBJ2-3; a weak D match, TRBD1 (6 bases). The V gene's germline CDR1 is DFQATT and CDR2 SNEGSKA (reference sequence). The CDR3 runs 15 residues. The V end was cut by 6 bases, the J end by 4 bases, with 20 bases between. CDR3 bases read: TGCAGTGCCAGCGGACAGCTCTTAGGAGCAGATACG. It translates to CSASGQLLGADT. The whole CDR3 region reads CSASGQLLGADTQYF.

This clone was observed many times. The missing CDR3 end, 3 residues past where the read stops, is filled in from the germline J gene. This sequence joins TRBV20-1 and TRBJ1-2; TRBD1 is a possible D gene (6 bases). The germline gives CDR1 DFQATT, CDR2 SNEGSKA (reference sequence). The V gene lost 0 bases and the J gene lost 7 bases, with 12 bases spanning the gap. The CDR3 covers 13 residues. CDR3 bases read: TGCAGTGCTAGAGATGGGGCAGGGGTTGGC. Translated: CSARDGAGVG. In full, the CDR3 is CSARDGAGVGYTF.

This clone was recorded at least ten times. The read comes to an end 3 residues before the CDR3 does, leaving the germline J gene to fill in the end. This chain uses TRBV6-1 with TRBJ2-1; 7 bases align to TRBD1. Trimming cost V 6 bases and J 9 bases; bases outside gene matches: 17. This CDR3 has 16 amino acids. Germline loops: CDR1 MNHNS, CDR2 SASEGT. CDR3 DNA (partial): TGTGCCAGCAGCGAAAGGGGGCTATCCACCCCGAGTGAG. This translates into CASSERGLSTPSE. The full-length CDR3 reads as CASSERGLSTPSEQFF.

This clone was seen at least ten times. The read ends 3 residues shy of where the CDR3 ends; the end is completed using the germline J gene. The same CDR3 is also encoded by other DNA sequences in this sample. The genes are TRBV19 and TRBJ2-7; 9 nucleotides match TRBD1. There are 14 residues in the CDR3. V was pared by 6 bases and J by 3 bases, with 6 bases of the junction left unmatched. CDR1 and CDR2 from the germline V gene are LNHDA and SQIVND (reference sequence). The CDR3 sequence is CASSPGQGNYEQYF. CDR3 DNA, as far as it was read: TGTGCCAGTAGCCCGGGACAGGGTAACTACGAG.

This clone was seen many times. The read finishes 3 residues shy of the CDR3 end, and the germline J gene is used to complete it. The gene calls are TRBV15 and TRBJ2-1; no definite D call. The CDR3 totals 18 residues. V dropped 3 bases and J dropped 4 bases, with 22 bases sitting between them. The germline V gene has CDR1 LNHNV and CDR2 YYDKDF (reference sequence). The CDR3 DNA, read in part, is TGTGCCACCAGCAGTCCACGCCCCCAGGCTCTAATTTACAATGAG. Protein: CATSSPRPQALIYNE. The whole CDR3 protein is CATSSPRPQALIYNEQFF.

About this clone: The sequence runs out 3 residues before the end of the CDR3; the remainder is reconstructed from the germline J gene. The chain uses TRBV2 and TRBJ2-3, with D possibly matching TRBD1 (6 bases). Germline CDR1 is SNHLY and CDR2 is FYNNEI. This CDR3 has 13 residues. CDR3 protein: CASSPGVVETQYF. The CDR3 bases that were read are TGTGCCAGCAGTCCAGGGGTTGTAGAGACG.

This clone was counted at least ten times. The read comes to an end 3 residues before the CDR3 does, leaving the germline J gene to fill in the end. The chain links TRBV10-3 to TRBJ2-2; TRBD2 might be the D (6 bases). The CDR3 runs to 14 residues. V was shortened by 4 bases and J by 3 bases, with 9 bases between the two germline ends. Germline V lookup: CDR1 ENHRY, CDR2 SYGVKD. CDR3 DNA, as far as it was read: TGTGCCATCAGTGGGAGGGGAGACACCGGGGAG. This sequence encodes CAISGRGDTGE. The CDR3 in full is CAISGRGDTGELFF.

This clone was counted ten times or more. The read ends 3 residues early relative to the CDR3; the germline J gene fills the gap. The chain carries TRBV19 and TRBJ1-1, with D tentatively TRBD1 (5 bases). This CDR3 contains 13 residues. Trimming stripped 5 bases from V and 0 bases from J, with 7 bases between. Per germline, CDR1 LNHDA and CDR2 SQIVND (reference sequence). This chain's CDR3 is CASSSGVNTEAFF. The covered CDR3 bases are TGTGCCAGTAGTTCGGGGGTGAACACTGAA.

In its sample, this clone was seen many times. The CDR3 is cut off 3 residues early in the read; its end comes from the germline J gene. The chain carries TRBV7-6 and TRBJ2-3; TRBD2 aligns across 12 bases. Germline values: CDR1 SGHVS, CDR2 FNYEAQ. After removal of 2 bases from V and 4 bases from J, the junction contained 10 bases not matched to a gene. The CDR3 has 18 residues. The part of the CDR3 DNA that was read is TGTGCCAGCAGCTTAAATCGGCCGACTAGCGGGGGTGCAGATACG. Translating it yields CASSLNRPTSGGADT. The CDR3, in full, reads CASSLNRPTSGGADTQYF.

This clone was seen a few times. A junction boundary mismatches the germline segment, possibly from a read error. The read gets to within 3 residues of the CDR3 end, and the germline J gene fills in the rest. Other DNA sequences in the sample encode the same CDR3. This chain joins TRBV2 and TRBJ2-1; 12 nucleotides line up with TRBD2. This CDR3 region has 14 residues. Germline V gene data show CDR1 as SNHLY and CDR2 as FYNNEI. CDR3 bases read: TGCGCCAGCAGGACTAGCGGGACGAGCAATGAG. Its protein product is CASRTSGTSNE. The whole CDR3 protein reads CASRTSGTSNEQFF.

The table lists this clone with many counts. The CDR3 end is not reached by the read, which stops 3 residues before it; the germline J gene fills it in. The chain joins TRBV19 to TRBJ1-3, with TRBD1 as a possible D gene (6 bases). Trimming took 6 bases from V and 0 from J, leaving 15 bases between them. CDR1 and CDR2 (germline): LNHDA, SQIVND (reference sequence). The CDR3 length is 16 residues. The sequenced part of the CDR3 DNA is TGTGCCAGTAGCCGGCCACAGGGAATCTCTGGAAACACC. Protein sequence: CASSRPQGISGNT. From start to end, the CDR3 is CASSRPQGISGNTIYF.